What follows are 2 T cell receptor beta chains derived from one specimen sequenced in a study of early stage breast cancer tumors. Using immunoSEQ multiplex PCR, the repertoire was profiled, and TCRdb retains in-frame clones only, with some absent. In the table there are more than 55,000 clones, roughly 80% of which are singletons. What was sequenced was blood. These receptors were obtained from a person aged 30-39 years with breast cancer.

The V gene is TRBV19, the J gene TRBJ2-7; 9 positions match TRBD1. The germline CDR1 and CDR2 sequences are LNHDA and SQIVND (reference sequence). The V segment lost 4 bases and the J segment 7 bases; nucleotides outside the gene matches: 8. CDR3 size: 14 residues. The CDR3 DNA reads TGTGCCAGTAGTACTGGACAGGGGCTGCGGGAGCAGTACTTC. Translating it yields CASSTGQGLREQYF.

The rearrangement links TRBV9 to TRBJ2-1; the match to TRBD1 covers 10 bases. J gave up 4 bases and V 6 bases, and 13 bases lay outside the gene matches. Per the germline V gene, CDR1 is SGDLS and CDR2 is YYNGEE. The length of the CDR3 is 17 residues. The CDR3 protein is CASTVPGQGPEYNEQFF. DNA of the CDR3: TGTGCCAGCACCGTCCCGGGACAGGGGCCGGAGTACAATGAGCAGTTCTTC.